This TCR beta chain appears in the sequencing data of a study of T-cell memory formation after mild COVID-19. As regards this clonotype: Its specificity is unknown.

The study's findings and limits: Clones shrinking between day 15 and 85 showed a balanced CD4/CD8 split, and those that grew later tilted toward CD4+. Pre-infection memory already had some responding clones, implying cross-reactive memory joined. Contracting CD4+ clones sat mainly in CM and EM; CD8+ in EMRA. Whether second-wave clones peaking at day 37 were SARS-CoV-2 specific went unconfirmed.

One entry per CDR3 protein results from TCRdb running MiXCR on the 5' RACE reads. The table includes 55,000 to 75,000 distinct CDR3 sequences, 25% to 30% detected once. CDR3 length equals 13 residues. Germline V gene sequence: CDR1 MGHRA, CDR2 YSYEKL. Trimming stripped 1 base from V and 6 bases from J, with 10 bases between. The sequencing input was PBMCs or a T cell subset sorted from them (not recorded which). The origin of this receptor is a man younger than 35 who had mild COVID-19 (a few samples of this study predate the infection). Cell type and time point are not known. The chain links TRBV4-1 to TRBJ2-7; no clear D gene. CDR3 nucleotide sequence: TGCGCCAGCAGCCAAGGACTCTCTTCCGAGCAGTACTTC. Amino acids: CASSQGLSSEQYF.